The present TCR beta chain was sequenced within a study of cytomegalovirus exposure and HLA in healthy donors. Findings of the study overall: A previous analysis found most TCR beta V segments productive roughly 87% or roughly 30% of the time.

Researchers ran the PCR with 60 Vbeta and 13 Jbeta primers. Assay: immunoSEQ multiplex PCR; the TCRdb copy retains only in-frame clones and omits some. The data hold under 200,000 clones, with approximately 85% observed a single time. For this clone: Its antigen is not identified.

Germline V gives CDR1 MNHEY, CDR2 SMNVEV (reference sequence). With 3 bases removed from V and 0 bases from J, the gap between germline ends came to 14 bases. CDR3 length: 16 amino acids. The chain joins TRBV27 to TRBJ1-2; TRBD1 might be the D (5 bases). The receptor was derived from a man younger than 35 in good health and CMV-seropositive. The sample was PBMCs. The CDR3 loop is CASSFWDFRSNYGYTF. CDR3 DNA: TGTGCCAGCAGTTTCTGGGACTTCCGGTCTAACTATGGCTACACCTTC.